This T cell receptor beta chain was identified during a study of blood T cell repertoires in COVID-19 (dated by TCRdb to the early 2020s). Some background on the complete study: The collaborator samples originated in the United States, Italy and Spain and spanned the acute and convalescent phases of COVID-19. A freely available public database, intended as a resource for researchers studying the immune response to SARS-CoV-2, is where the repertoires were released. The dataset comprised deeply sampled blood TCRbeta repertoires from subjects exposed to, actively infected with, or recovered from COVID-19. The samples were drawn from two sources: the first 160 participants of the ongoing ImmuneRACE study, and 950 to 1,500 subjects contributed by 6 global collaborators. The material from the prospective study consisted of cDNA or gDNA derived from T cells, B-cell-depleted T cells, or PBMCs. Where HLA class I and class II types were available, the types were taken from metadata supplied by the sample provider, not from assay-based typing. Sample metadata almost always included a de-identified subject ID, COVID-19 status, age in years and sex. Overall study results and their limits: Clinical and demographic metadata were provided uncurated, with the amount varying by source and participant.

TCRbeta CDR3 regions were amplified from genomic DNA using the immunoSEQ Assay, a bias-controlled multiplex PCR. Concerning the study's data processing: Nucleated cell counts per sample were estimated from amplification of reference gene primers within the assay. Sequence reads were collapsed and filtered to measure the absolute abundance of every unique TCRbeta CDR3 rearrangement. For each sample, productive Simpson clonality was calculated by taking the square root of Simpson's diversity index across productive rearrangements. TCRdb limited this immuneACCESS table to in-frame rearrangements with V and J called. A share of clones is missing; checked studies link under half to unresolved V genes, and the rest is unexplained. D and trimming come from the DNA, and the V and J calls and clone size come from that table. This sample comprises about 170,000 clones, 84% of them detected only once. About a tenth of the sample comes from the top ten.

With regard to this clone: Its binding antigen is unknown. Base qualities are not at hand, and no much larger clone is one base apart.

CDR1 is given as LNHDA and CDR2 as SQIVND, both from the germline V gene (reference sequence). From cysteine to phenylalanine, the CDR3 is 14 amino acids long. CDR3 DNA is the only sequence kept; it has 42 bases, read in frame from the first base. The trim is 4 bases for V and 1 base for J, with a gap of 7 bases between the germline ends. Each collaborating institution followed its own protocols to collect whole blood in K2EDTA tubes. For TCRbeta analysis, collaborators shipped samples as frozen whole blood, isolated PBMCs, or DNA extracted from either of those sample types. The receptor was isolated from a man between 65 and 79 years old with active or convalescent COVID-19. The sample taken for sequencing was peripheral blood. The chain was built from TRBV19 and TRBJ2-2, and perhaps TRBD1 as D gene, on 6 matching bases. For the CDR3, the sequence is CASSKQGNTGELFF. Here is the DNA: TGTGCCAGTAGTAAACAGGGGAACACCGGGGAGCTGTTTTTT.